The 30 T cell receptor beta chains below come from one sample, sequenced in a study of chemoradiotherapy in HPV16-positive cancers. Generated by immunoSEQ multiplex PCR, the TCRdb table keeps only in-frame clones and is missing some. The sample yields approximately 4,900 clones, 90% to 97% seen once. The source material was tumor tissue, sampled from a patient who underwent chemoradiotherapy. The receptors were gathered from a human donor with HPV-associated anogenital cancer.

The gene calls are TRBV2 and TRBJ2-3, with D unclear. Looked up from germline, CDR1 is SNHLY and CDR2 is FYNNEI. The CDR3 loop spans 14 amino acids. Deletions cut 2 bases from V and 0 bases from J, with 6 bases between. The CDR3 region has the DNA TGTGCCAGCAGTGAAACATGGAGCACAGATACGCAGTATTTT. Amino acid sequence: CASSETWSTDTQYF.

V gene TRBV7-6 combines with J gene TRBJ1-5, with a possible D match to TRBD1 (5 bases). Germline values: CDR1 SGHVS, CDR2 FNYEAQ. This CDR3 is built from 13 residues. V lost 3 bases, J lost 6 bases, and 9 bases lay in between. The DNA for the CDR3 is TGTGCCAGCAGCTTGGGGCCGAGTCAGCCCCAGCATTTT. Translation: CASSLGPSQPQHF.

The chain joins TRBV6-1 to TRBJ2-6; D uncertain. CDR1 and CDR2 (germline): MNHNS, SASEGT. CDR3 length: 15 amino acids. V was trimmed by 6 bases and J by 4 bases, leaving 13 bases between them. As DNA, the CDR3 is TGTGCCAGCAGCCTAAAGTATACCGGGGCCAACGTCCTGACTTTC. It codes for CASSLKYTGANVLTF.

Written as DNA, the CDR3 is TGTGCCAGCAGCCTGATAGACACCGGGGAGCTGTTTTTT. As protein: CASSLIDTGELFF. The V call is TRBV28, the J call TRBJ2-2, with D hard to call. Deletions cut 6 bases from V and 3 bases from J, with 8 bases between. The CDR3 sequence is 13 residues long. CDR1 MDHEN and CDR2 SYDVKM come from the germline V gene.

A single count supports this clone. CDR3 sequence: CASSALGGGGYTF. CDR3 in DNA: TGTGCCAGCAGTGCGCTTGGGGGGGGCGGCTACACCTTC. V usage is TRBV2 and J usage is TRBJ1-2, with TRBD1 as a possible D gene (6 bases). This CDR3 spans 13 amino acids. Germline V lookup: CDR1 SNHLY, CDR2 FYNNEI. Trimming shortened V by 4 bases and J by 8 bases, and 14 bases separated the two germline ends. Combining the CDR3 with reference TRBV2 and TRBJ1-2 gives the whole variable domain EPEVTQTPSHQVTQMGQEVILRCVPISNHLYFYWYRQILGQKVEFLVSFYNNEISEKSEIFDDQFSVERPDGSNFTLKIRSTKLEDSAMYFCASSALGGGGYTFGSGTRLTVV.

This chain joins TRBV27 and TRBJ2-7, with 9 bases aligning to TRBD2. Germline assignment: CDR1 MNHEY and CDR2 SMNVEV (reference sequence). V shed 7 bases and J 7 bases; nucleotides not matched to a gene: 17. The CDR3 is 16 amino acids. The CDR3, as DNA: TGTGCCAGCACTTCACTCGGTAGCGGGAGCCCTCAGGAGCAGTACTTC. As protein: CASTSLGSGSPQEQYF.

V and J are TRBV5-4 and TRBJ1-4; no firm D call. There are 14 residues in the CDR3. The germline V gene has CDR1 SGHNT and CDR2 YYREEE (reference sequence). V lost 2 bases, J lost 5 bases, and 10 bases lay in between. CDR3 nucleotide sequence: TGTGCCAGCAGCTTCGGCCAGCAGAATGAAAAACTGTTTTTT. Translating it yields CASSFGQQNEKLFF.

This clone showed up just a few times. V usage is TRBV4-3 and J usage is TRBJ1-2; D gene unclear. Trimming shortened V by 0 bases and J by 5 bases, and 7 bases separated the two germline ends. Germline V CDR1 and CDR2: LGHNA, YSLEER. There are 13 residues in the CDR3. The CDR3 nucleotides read TGCGCCAGCAGCCAAGACACACGATATGGCTACACCTTC. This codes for CASSQDTRYGYTF.

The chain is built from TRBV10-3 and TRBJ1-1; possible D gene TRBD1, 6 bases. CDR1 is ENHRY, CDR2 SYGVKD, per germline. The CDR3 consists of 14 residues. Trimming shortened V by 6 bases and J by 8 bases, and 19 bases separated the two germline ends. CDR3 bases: TGTGCCATCAGCGATGGCTTCGCCGGGGGCGAAGCTTTCTTT. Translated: CAISDGFAGGEAFF.

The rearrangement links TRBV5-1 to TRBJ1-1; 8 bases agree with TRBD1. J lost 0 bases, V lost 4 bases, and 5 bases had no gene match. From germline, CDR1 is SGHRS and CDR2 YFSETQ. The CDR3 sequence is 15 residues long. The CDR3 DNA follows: TGCGCCAGCAGCCTACCGGGACAGGTGAACACTGAAGCTTTCTTT. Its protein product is CASSLPGQVNTEAFF.

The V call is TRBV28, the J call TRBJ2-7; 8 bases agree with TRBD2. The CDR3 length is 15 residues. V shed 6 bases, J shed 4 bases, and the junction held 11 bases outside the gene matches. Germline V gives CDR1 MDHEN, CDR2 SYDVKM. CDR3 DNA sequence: TGTGCCAGCAGCCCCGCCCTAGCGGGCCCTTACGAGCAGTACTTC. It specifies CASSPALAGPYEQYF.

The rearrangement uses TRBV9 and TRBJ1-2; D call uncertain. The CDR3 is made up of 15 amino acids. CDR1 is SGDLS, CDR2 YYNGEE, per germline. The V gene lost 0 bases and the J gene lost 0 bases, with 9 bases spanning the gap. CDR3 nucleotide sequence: TGTGCCAGCAGCGTAGGGGCGGAAGCTAACTATGGCTACACCTTC. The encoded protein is CASSVGAEANYGYTF.

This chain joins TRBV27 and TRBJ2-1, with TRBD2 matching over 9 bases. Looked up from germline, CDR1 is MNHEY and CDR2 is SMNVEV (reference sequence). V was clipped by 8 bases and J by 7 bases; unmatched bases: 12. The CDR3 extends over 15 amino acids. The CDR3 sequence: CASLAGGPSKNEQFF. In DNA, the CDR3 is TGTGCCAGCCTTGCGGGGGGGCCGTCTAAGAATGAGCAGTTCTTC.

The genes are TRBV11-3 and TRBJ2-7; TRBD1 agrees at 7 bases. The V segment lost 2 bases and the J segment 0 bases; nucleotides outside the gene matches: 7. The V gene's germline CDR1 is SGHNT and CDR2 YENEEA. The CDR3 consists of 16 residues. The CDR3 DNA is TGTGCCAGCAGCTTAACCTACAGGGGCAGCTCCTACGAGCAGTACTTC. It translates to CASSLTYRGSSYEQYF.

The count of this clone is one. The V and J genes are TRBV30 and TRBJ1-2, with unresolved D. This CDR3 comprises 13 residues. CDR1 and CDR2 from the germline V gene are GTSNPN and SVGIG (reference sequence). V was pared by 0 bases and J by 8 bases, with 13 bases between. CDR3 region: CAWSVPGLRGYTF. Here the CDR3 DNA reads TGTGCCTGGAGTGTTCCCGGCCTTCGGGGCTACACCTTC.

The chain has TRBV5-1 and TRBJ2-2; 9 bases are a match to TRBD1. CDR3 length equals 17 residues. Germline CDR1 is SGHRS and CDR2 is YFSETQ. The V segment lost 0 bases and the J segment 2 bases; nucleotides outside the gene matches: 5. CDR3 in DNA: TGCGCCAGCAGCTTGGGGGGGACAGGGATTAACACCGGGGAGCTGTTTTTT. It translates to CASSLGGTGINTGELFF.

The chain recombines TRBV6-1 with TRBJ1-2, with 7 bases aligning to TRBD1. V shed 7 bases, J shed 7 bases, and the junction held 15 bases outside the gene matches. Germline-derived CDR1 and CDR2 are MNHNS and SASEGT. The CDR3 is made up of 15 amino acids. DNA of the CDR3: TGTGCCAGCACCTTAATGGGTCAGGGGGATGGTGGCTACACCTTC. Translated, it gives CASTLMGQGDGGYTF.

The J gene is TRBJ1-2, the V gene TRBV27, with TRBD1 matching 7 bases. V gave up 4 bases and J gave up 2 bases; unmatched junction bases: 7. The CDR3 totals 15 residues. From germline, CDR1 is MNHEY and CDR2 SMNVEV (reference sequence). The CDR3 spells CASSSRDSPNYGYTF. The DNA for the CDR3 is TGTGCCAGCAGTTCCCGGGACAGCCCCAACTATGGCTACACCTTC.

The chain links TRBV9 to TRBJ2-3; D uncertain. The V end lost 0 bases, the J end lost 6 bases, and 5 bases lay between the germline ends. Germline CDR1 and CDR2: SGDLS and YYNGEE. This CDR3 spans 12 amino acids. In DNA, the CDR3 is TGTGCCAGCAGCGTAGCCGGGGATACGCAGTATTTT. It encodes CASSVAGDTQYF.

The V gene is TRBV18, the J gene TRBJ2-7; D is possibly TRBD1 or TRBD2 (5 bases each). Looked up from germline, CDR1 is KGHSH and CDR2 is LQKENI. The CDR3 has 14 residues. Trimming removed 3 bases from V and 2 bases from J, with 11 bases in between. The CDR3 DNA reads TGTGCCAGCTCACCGGGGACGGTAACCTACGAGCAGTACTTC. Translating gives CASSPGTVTYEQYF. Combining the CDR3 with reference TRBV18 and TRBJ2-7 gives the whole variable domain NAGVMQNPRHLVRRRGQEARLRCSPMKGHSHVYWYRQLPEEGLKFMVYLQKENIIDESGMPKERFSAEFPKEGPSILRIQQVVRGDSAAYFCASSPGTVTYEQYFGPGTRLTVT.

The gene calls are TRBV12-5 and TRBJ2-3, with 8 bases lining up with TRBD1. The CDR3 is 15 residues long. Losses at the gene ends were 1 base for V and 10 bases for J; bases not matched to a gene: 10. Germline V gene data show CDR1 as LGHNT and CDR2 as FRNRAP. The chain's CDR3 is CASGLGQGPASAQYF. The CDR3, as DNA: TGTGCTAGTGGTTTGGGACAGGGGCCTGCTAGTGCGCAGTATTTT.

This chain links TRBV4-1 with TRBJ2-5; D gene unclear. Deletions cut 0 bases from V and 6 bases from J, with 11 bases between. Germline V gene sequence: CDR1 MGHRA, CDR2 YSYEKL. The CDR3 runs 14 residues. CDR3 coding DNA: TGCGCCAGCAGCCAAGATCAGGCTTCCCAGACCCAGTACTTC. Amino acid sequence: CASSQDQASQTQYF.

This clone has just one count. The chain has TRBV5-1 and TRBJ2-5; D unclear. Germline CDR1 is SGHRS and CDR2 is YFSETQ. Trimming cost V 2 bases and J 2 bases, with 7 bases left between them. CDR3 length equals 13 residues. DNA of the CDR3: TGCGCCAGCAGCTTACTCTCTCAAGAGACCCAGTACTTC. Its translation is CASSLLSQETQYF.

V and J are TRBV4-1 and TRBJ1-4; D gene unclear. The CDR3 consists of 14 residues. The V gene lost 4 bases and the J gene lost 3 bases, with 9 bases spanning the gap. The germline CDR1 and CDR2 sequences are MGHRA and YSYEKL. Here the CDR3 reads CASSPLAPNEKLFF. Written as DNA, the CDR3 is TGCGCCAGCAGCCCCCTCGCCCCTAATGAAAAACTGTTTTTT.

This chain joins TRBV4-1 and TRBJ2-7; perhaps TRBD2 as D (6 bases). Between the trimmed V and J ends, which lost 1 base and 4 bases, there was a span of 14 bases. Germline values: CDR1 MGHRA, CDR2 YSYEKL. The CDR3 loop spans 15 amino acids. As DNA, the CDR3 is TGCGCCAGCAGCCAAGGGGGGGAGACTGGGTACGAGCAGTACTTC. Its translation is CASSQGGETGYEQYF.

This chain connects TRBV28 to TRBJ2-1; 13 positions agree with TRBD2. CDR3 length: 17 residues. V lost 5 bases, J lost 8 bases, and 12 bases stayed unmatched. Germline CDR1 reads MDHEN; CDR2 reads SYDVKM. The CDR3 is CASSPSGLAGASHEQFF. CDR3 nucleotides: TGTGCCAGCAGTCCATCAGGACTAGCGGGAGCTTCGCATGAGCAGTTCTTC.

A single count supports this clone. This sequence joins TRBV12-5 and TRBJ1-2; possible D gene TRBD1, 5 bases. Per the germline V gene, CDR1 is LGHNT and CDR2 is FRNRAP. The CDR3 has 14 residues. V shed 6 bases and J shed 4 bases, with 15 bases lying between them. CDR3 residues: CASGLPGLAYGYTF. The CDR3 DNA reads TGTGCTAGTGGCCTCCCGGGACTTGCCTATGGCTACACCTTC. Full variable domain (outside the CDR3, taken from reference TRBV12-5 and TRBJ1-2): DARVTQTPRHKVTEMGQEVTMRCQPILGHNTVFWYRQTMMQGLELLAYFRNRAPLDDSGMPKDRFSAEMPDATLATLKIQPSEPRDSAVYFCASGLPGLAYGYTFGSGTRLTVV.

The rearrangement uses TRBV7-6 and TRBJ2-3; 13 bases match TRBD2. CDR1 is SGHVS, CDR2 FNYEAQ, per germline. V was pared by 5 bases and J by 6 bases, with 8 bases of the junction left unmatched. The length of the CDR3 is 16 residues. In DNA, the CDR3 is TGTGCCAGCAGCGCGGGACTAGCGGGGAGGTGGGATACGCAGTATTTT. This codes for CASSAGLAGRWDTQYF.

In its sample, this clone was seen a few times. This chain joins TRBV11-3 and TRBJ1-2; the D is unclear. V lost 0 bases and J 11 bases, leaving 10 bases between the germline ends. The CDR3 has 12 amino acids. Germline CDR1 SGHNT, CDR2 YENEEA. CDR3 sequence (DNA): TGTGCCAGCAGCTTAGACGGCCCAGGATACACCTTC. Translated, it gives CASSLDGPGYTF.

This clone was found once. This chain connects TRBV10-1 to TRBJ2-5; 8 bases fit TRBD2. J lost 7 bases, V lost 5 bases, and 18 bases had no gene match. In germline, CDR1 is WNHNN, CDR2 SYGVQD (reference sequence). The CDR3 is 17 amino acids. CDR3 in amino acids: CASSPGGLGSGVGTQYF. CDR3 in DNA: TGCGCCAGCAGTCCTGGAGGGCTAGGTAGCGGGGTCGGGACCCAGTACTTC.